This T cell receptor (beta chain) was profiled in a study of blood T cell repertoires in COVID-19 (dated by TCRdb to the early 2020s). Regarding the study in general: Samples from collaborators originated in the United States, Italy and Spain and spanned both the acute and convalescent phases of COVID-19. The dataset comprised deeply sampled blood TCRbeta repertoires from subjects exposed to, actively infected with, or recovered from COVID-19. The material from the prospective study consisted of cDNA or gDNA derived from T cells, B-cell-depleted T cells, or PBMCs. The repertoires were released in a freely available public database meant as a resource for research on the immune response to SARS-CoV-2. Samples were obtained from the ongoing ImmuneRACE study (first 160 participants) and from over a thousand subjects provided by 6 global collaborators. The sample metadata nearly always contained a de-identified subject ID, COVID-19 status, age in years and sex. Where available, HLA class I and class II types were obtained from metadata supplied by the sample provider rather than from assay-based typing.

One collaborating source in Seattle enrolled patients while the patients were actively infected and followed the patients over time throughout the course of disease. Whole blood was collected in K2EDTA tubes by collaborating institutions according to the institutions' own protocols. For TCRbeta analysis, collaborator samples were shipped as frozen whole blood, as isolated PBMCs, or as DNA extracted from either sample type. The immunoSEQ Assay, a bias-controlled multiplex PCR, was used to amplify TCRbeta CDR3 regions from genomic DNA. The published analysis was carried out like this. Within the assay, amplification of reference gene primers was used to estimate how many nucleated cells each sample contained. To quantify the absolute abundance of each unique TCRbeta CDR3 rearrangement, sequence reads were collapsed and filtered. For each sample, productive Simpson clonality was calculated as the square root of Simpson's diversity index across productive rearrangements. TCRdb limited this immuneACCESS table to in-frame rearrangements with V and J called. A share of clones is missing; checked studies link under half to unresolved V genes, and the rest is unexplained. V and J calls and clone size come straight from that table; D and trimming were deduced from the DNA. For this sample the table gives approximately 200,000 clones, of which about 93% were detected only once. Approximately 0.69% of the sample rests with the top ten.

Study-wide findings and limitations: The quantity of clinical and demographic metadata differed by source and by participant and was supplied without curation.

This clone was counted a single time. Its antigen is unknown. No per-base quality is available; no much larger clone lies one base away. The receptor's source is a man in his thirties or forties with COVID-19, enrolled during active disease. The sequencing input was peripheral blood.

The nucleotides read TGCGCCAGCAGACCCGGGACAGGGAGGGAGGAAAAACTGTTTTTT. It specifies CASRPGTGREEKLFF. The chain was built from TRBV5-1 and TRBJ1-4; 9 central nucleotides agree with TRBD1. The germline V gene specifies SGHRS as CDR1 and YFSETQ as CDR2. The CDR3 numbers 15 residues from cysteine through phenylalanine. Kept here is only the CDR3 DNA, which spans 45 bases and is read in frame from base 1. From V the trimming removes 5 bases and from J it removes 8 bases, while the gene matches leave 10 bases of the junction unaccounted for.